This T cell receptor (beta chain) was sequenced during a study of a mutant IDH1 vaccine in newly diagnosed glioma. General study points: Pseudoprogression seemingly bore no relation to changes in top peripheral T cell clonotypes.

As for this clone: The antigen is not known.

Time point in this sample: week 35, safety follow-up. All doses held 300 ug of mutant IDH1 20-mer peptide, with topical imiquimod. Clones were read by immunoSEQ multiplex PCR, and TCRdb kept only the in-frame ones, dropping some. This sample has tens of thousands of clones; around 87% occur once, and the top ten carry 2%. The receptor was isolated from a man aged 25-45 years with glioma. The sample here was PBMCs, taken from a glioma patient whose treatment included an IDH1 peptide vaccine.

The CDR3 sequence: CASSSGQGVRPQHF. CDR3 DNA: TGTGCCAGCAGTTCGGGACAGGGGGTGAGACCCCAGCATTTT. The gene calls are TRBV6-6 and TRBJ1-5; 11 bases match TRBD1. Germline V lookup: CDR1 MNHNY, CDR2 SVGAGI (reference sequence). The CDR3 contains 14 residues. The junction had 6 bases not matched to a gene; V was cut back by 4 bases and J by 10 bases.